The rows below give T cell receptor beta chains drawn from one sample of a study of CD8+ T cells in alopecia areata. TCRdb's table, derived via immunoSEQ multiplex PCR, lists solely in-frame clones and lacks some. Of fewer than 250,000 clones in the sample, 60% to 70% were seen once. This sample comprised CD4+ T cells sorted from blood, obtained at week 4, from a patient treated with tofacitinib. All receptors derive from a human donor with alopecia areata. Each CDR3 is given with its conserved first and last residue. Fields, in order: J gene, V gene, D gene, clone size, CDR3 length, CDR3 protein, CDR3 DNA. The D gene is left open where the match is weak. Not every row has a clone size; where given, it reads once, few, many or a size class.

TRBJ2-5 | TRBV27 | NA | few | 13 | CASRPWNQETQYF | TGTGCCAGCCGTCCTTGGAATCAAGAGACCCAGTACTTC
TRBJ1-1 | TRBV29-1 | NA | NA | 11 | CSVEEGSEAFF | TGCAGCGTTGAAGAGGGCAGTGAAGCTTTCTTT
TRBJ1-2 | TRBV18 | NA | NA | 13 | CASSPSGHAGYTF | TGTGCCAGCTCACCTTCTGGACACGCCGGCTACACCTTC
TRBJ2-1 | TRBV29-1 | NA | NA | 12 | CSVWGAVGEQFF | TGCAGCGTTTGGGGGGCAGTAGGTGAGCAGTTCTTC
TRBJ2-1 | TRBV2 | NA | NA | 14 | CASTDDSSYNEQFF | TGTGCCAGCACAGATGACAGCTCCTACAATGAGCAGTTCTTC
TRBJ2-1 | TRBV9 | NA | NA | 13 | CASSVNFYNEQFF | TGTGCCAGCAGCGTAAACTTTTACAATGAGCAGTTCTTC
TRBJ1-2 | TRBV18 | NA | NA | 14 | CASSPRGQGGGYTF | TGTGCCAGCTCACCGCGCGGCCAAGGAGGAGGCTACACCTTC
TRBJ1-2 | TRBV2 | TRBD1 | NA | 14 | CASSALEGGVGYTF | TGTGCCAGCAGCGCCCTTGAAGGGGGCGTTGGCTACACCTTC
TRBJ1-5 | TRBV18 | TRBD1 | NA | 14 | CASSGGQGSQPQHF | TGTGCCAGCTCAGGCGGACAGGGCAGTCAGCCCCAGCATTTT
TRBJ2-3 | TRBV29-1 | NA | once | 11 | CSVERSGTQYF | TGCAGCGTTGAGAGGTCGGGTACGCAGTATTTT
TRBJ1-2 | TRBV7-9 | NA | NA | 13 | CASSFPGIGGYTF | TGTGCCAGCAGCTTTCCGGGGATAGGGGGCTACACCTTC
TRBJ2-1 | TRBV7-2 | NA | few | 12 | CASSILRAEQFF | TGTGCCAGCAGCATATTACGGGCGGAGCAGTTCTTC
TRBJ1-2 | TRBV18 | NA | once | 14 | CASSPPARSRGYTF | TGTGCCAGCTCACCACCGGCCCGGAGCCGTGGCTACACCTTC
TRBJ2-7 | TRBV28 | TRBD1 | NA | 14 | CASSLVQGAHEQYF | TGTGCCAGCAGTTTAGTACAGGGGGCTCACGAGCAGTACTTC
TRBJ2-1 | TRBV29-1 | TRBD2 | few | 18 | CSFLLGTSGRSSYNEQFF | TGCAGCTTCTTACTGGGGACTAGCGGGCGGAGCTCCTACAATGAGCAGTTCTTC
TRBJ1-2 | TRBV11-2 | NA | NA | 11 | CASRAGYGYTF | TGTGCCAGCAGGGCAGGGTATGGCTACACCTTC